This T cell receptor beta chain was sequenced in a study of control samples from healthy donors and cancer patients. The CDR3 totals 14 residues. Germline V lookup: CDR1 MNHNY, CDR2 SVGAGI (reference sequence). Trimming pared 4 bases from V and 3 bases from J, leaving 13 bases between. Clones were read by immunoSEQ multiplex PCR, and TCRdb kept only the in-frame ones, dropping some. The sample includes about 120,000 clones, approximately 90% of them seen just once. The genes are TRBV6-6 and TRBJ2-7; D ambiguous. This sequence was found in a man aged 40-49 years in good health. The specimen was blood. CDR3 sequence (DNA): TGTGCCAGCAGTTTCCAGGACGCAGACTACGAGCAGTACTTC. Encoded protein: CASSFQDADYEQYF.